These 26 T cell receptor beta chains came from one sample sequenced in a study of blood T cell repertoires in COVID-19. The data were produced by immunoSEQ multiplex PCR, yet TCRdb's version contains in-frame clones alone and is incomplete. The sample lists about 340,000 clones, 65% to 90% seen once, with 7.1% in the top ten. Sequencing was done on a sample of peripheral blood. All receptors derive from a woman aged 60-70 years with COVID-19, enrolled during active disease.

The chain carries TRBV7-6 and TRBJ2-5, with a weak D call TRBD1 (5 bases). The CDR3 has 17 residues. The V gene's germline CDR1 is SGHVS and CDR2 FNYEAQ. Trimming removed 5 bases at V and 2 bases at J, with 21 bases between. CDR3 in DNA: TGTGCCAGCAGCCCGAAAACCACCGACAGCTCTCAAGAGACCCAGTACTTC. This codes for CASSPKTTDSSQETQYF.

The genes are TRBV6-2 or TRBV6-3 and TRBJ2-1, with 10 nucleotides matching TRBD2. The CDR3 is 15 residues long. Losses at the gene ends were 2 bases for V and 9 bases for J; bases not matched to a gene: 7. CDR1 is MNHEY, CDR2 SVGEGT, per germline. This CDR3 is CASSYRLAGVVEQFF. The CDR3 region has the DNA TGTGCCAGCAGTTACCGGCTAGCGGGGGTTGTTGAGCAGTTCTTC.

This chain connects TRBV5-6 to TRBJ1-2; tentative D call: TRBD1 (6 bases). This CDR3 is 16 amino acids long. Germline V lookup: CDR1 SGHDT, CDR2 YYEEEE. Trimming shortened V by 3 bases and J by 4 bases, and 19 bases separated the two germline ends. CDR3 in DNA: TGTGCCAGCAGCTCTGGGGAACTGGACAGAATCTATGGCTACACCTTC. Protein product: CASSSGELDRIYGYTF.

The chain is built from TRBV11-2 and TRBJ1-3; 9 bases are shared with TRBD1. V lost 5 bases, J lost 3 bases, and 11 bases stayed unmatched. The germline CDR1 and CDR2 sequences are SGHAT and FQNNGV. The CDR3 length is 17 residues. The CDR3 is CASSIMTGGVSGNTIYF. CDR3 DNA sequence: TGTGCCAGCAGCATAATGACAGGGGGAGTGAGTGGAAACACCATATATTTT.

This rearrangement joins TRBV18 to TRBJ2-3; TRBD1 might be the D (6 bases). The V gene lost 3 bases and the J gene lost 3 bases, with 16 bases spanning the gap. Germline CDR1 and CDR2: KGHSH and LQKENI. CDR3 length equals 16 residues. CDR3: CASSPLSLGGTDTQYF. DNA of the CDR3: TGTGCCAGCTCACCCTTGTCGCTAGGGGGAACAGATACGCAGTATTTT. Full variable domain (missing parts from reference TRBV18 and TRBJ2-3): NAGVMQNPRHLVRRRGQEARLRCSPMKGHSHVYWYRQLPEEGLKFMVYLQKENIIDESGMPKERFSAEFPKEGPSILRIQQVVRGDSAAYFCASSPLSLGGTDTQYFGPGTRLTVL.

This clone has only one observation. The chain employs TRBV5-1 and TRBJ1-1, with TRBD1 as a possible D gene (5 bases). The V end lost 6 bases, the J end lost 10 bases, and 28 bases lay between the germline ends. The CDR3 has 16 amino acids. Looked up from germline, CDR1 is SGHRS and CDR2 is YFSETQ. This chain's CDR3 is CASNFAAIQGLRGAFF. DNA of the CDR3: TGCGCCAGCAACTTTGCCGCGATCCAGGGATTAAGAGGAGCTTTCTTT.

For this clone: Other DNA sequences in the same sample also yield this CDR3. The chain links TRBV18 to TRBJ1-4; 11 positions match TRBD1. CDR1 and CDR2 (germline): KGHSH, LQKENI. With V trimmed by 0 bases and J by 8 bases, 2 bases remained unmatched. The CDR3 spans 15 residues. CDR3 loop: CASSPPGQGAEKLFF. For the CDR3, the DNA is TGTGCCAGCTCACCACCCGGACAGGGGGCCGAAAAACTGTTTTTT. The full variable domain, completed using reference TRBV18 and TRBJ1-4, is NAGVMQNPRHLVRRRGQEARLRCSPMKGHSHVYWYRQLPEEGLKFMVYLQKENIIDESGMPKERFSAEFPKEGPSILRIQQVVRGDSAAYFCASSPPGQGAEKLFFGSGTQLSVL.

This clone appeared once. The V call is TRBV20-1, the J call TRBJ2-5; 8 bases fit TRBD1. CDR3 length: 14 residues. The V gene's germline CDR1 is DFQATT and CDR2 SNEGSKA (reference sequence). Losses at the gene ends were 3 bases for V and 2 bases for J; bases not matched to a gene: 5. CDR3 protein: CSASVTGAQETQYF. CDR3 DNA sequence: TGCAGTGCTAGTGTGACAGGGGCACAAGAGACCCAGTACTTC.

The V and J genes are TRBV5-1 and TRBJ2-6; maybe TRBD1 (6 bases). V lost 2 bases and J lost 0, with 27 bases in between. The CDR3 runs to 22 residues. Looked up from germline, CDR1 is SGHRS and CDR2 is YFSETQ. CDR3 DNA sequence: TGCGCCAGCAGCTTAACCCCGAGCGTCCGGGCAGGGGCTCTCTCTGGGGCCAACGTCCTGACTTTC. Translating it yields CASSLTPSVRAGALSGANVLTF.

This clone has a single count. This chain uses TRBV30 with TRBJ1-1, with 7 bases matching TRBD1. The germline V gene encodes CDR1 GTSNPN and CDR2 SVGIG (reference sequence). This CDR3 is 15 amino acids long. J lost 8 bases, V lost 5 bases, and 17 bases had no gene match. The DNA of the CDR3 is TGTGCCTGGGGCGCCGGGCTAGTCCGGGACAGAGAAGCTTTCTTT. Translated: CAWGAGLVRDREAFF.

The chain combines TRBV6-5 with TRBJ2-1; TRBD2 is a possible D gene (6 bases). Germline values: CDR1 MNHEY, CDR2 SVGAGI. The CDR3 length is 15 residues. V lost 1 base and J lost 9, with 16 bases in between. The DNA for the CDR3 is TGTGCCAGCAGTTACTGGGACGGGGGTGATGGTGAGCAGTTCTTC. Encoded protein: CASSYWDGGDGEQFF.

The CDR3 nucleotides are TGTGCCACCAGCTGGGGACAGGGGCCCTACGAGCAGTACTTC. Its translation is CATSWGQGPYEQYF. This chain joins TRBV15 and TRBJ2-7; TRBD1 aligns across 10 bases. The junction had 3 bases not matched to a gene; V was cut back by 5 bases and J by 2 bases. This CDR3 has 14 residues. The germline V gene encodes CDR1 LNHNV and CDR2 YYDKDF (reference sequence).

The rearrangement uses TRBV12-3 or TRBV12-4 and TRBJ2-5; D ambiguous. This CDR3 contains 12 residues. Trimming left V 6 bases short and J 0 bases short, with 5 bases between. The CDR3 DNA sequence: TGTGCCAGCAGCTTGTACCAAGAGACCCAGTACTTC. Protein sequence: CASSLYQETQYF.

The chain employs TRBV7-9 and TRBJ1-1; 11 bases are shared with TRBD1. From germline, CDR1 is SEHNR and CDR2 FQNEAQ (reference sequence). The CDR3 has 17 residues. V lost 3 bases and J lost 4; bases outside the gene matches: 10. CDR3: CASSLDGDRGRSTEAFF. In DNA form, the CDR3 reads TGTGCCAGCAGCTTGGATGGGGACAGGGGGAGAAGCACTGAAGCTTTCTTT.

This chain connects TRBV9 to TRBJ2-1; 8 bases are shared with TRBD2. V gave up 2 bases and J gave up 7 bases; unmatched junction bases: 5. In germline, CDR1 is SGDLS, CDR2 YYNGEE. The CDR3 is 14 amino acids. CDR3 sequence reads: CASSVSGLANEQFF. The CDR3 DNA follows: TGTGCCAGCAGCGTTTCCGGACTAGCAAATGAGCAGTTCTTC.

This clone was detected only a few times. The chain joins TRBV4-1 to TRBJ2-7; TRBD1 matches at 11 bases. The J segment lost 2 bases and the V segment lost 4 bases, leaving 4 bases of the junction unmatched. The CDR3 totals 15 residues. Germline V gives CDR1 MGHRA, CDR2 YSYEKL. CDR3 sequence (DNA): TGCGCCAGCAGCCTCGGACAGGGGGCCCCCTACGAGCAGTACTTC. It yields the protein CASSLGQGAPYEQYF.

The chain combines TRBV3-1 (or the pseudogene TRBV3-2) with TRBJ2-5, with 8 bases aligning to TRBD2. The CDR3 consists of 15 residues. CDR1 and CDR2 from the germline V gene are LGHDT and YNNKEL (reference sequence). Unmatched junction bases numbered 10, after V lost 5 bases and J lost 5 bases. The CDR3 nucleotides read TGTGCCAGCAGCTCAGACAGACTAGCGCGGGAGACCCAGTACTTC. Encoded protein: CASSSDRLARETQYF.

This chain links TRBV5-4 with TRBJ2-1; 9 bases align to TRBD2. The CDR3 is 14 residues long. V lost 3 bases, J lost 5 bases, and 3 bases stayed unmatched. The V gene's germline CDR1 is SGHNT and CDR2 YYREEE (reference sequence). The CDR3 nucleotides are TGTGCCAGCAGCTCAAAGCGGGGGGACAATGAGCAGTTCTTC. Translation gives CASSSKRGDNEQFF.

This CDR3 is CASIPTGGRTEAFF. In DNA form, the CDR3 reads TGTGCCAGCATTCCGACAGGAGGTCGCACTGAAGCTTTCTTT. The V and J genes are TRBV6-5 and TRBJ1-1; TRBD1 is a possible D gene (6 bases). The CDR3 length is 14 residues. Trimming stripped 7 bases from V and 4 bases from J, with 16 bases between. Germline V lookup: CDR1 MNHEY, CDR2 SVGAGI.

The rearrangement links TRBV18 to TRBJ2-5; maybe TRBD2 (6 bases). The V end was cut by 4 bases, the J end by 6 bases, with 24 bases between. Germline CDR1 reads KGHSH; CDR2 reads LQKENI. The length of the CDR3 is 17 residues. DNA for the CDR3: TGTGCCAGCTCACTAACCTCATCGGGGGTGGATCCGAAGACCCAGTACTTC. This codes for CASSLTSSGVDPKTQYF.

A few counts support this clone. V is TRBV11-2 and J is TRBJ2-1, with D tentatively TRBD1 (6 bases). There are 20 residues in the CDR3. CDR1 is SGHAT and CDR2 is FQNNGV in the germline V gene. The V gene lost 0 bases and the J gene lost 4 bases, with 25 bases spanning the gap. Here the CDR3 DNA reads TGTGCCAGCAGCTTAGACCGACCATTAACACACAGGGTCGGGTACAATGAGCAGTTCTTC. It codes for CASSLDRPLTHRVGYNEQFF.

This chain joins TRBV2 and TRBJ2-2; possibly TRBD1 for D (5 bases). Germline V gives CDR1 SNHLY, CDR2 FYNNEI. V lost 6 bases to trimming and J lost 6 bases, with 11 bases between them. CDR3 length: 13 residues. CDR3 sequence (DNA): TGTGCCAGCAGCGAACAACAGGCCGGGGAGCTGTTTTTT. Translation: CASSEQQAGELFF.

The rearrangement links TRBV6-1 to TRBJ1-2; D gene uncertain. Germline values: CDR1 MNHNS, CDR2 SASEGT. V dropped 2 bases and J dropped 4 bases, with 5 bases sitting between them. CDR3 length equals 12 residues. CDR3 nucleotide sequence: TGTGCCAGCAGTGAATCCATCTATGGCTACACCTTC. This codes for CASSESIYGYTF.

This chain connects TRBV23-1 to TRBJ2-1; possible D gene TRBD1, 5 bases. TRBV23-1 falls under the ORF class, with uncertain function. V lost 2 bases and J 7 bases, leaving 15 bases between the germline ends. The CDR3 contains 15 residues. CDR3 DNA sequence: TGCGCCAGCAGTCAAGACAGTTTCCCAGGGAATGAGCAGTTCTTC. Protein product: CASSQDSFPGNEQFF.

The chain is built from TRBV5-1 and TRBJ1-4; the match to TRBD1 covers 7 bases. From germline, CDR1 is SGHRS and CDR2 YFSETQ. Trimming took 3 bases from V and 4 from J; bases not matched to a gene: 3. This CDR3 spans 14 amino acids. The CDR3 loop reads CASSSGQINEKLFF. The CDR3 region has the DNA TGCGCCAGCAGCTCGGGACAGATTAATGAAAAACTGTTTTTT.

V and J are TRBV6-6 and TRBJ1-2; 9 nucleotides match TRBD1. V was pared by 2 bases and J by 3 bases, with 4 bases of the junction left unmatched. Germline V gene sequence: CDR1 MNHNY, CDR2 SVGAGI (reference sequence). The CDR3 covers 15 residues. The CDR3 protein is CASSYLGQGHYGYTF. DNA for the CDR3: TGTGCCAGCAGTTACCTAGGACAGGGGCACTATGGCTACACCTTC.